This T cell receptor (beta chain) was identified in a study of blood T cells in healthy people across ages. This clonotype was observed a few times. The second PCR ran about 6 to 11 cycles with a sample-barcoded 5' primer and J-beta primers. Each cDNA molecule was tagged by a template-switch adaptor with 12 random nucleotides. One entry per CDR3 protein, called by TCRdb with MiXCR from the 5' RACE reads. The sample has about 760,000 distinct CDR3 sequences, approximately 25% seen once. The germline gives CDR1 MNHEY, CDR2 SVGEGT. V lost 0 bases to trimming and J lost 2 bases, with 5 bases between them. CDR3 size: 13 residues. The same sample was also studied in work on T cells of mothers and their children.

Sequencing input: blood. The clonotype comes from a boy younger than 18 in good health. This chain connects TRBV6-2 or TRBV6-3 to TRBJ2-7; no clear D. CDR3 coding DNA: TGTGCCAGCAGTTACTCCTACCCCTACGAGCAGTACTTC. Its translation: CASSYSYPYEQYF.